These T cell receptor beta chains were read from a single sample in a study of shared clonotypes between healthy human individuals. Profiling relied on immunoSEQ multiplex PCR, and the TCRdb table lists in-frame clones only, not all of them. The repertoire holds 470,000 or so clones, with around four fifths as singletons. The specimen was PBMCs. Source of these receptors: a woman in her thirties or forties in good health. Some clones in this sample may be carry-over from other donors' samples. CDR3s include the opening cysteine and the closing phenylalanine or tryptophan. A D gene is named only where the DNA matches it firmly. Some rows have no size entry. The others give once, few or many, or a class for an expanded clone.

>-|TRBV7-2|TRBD2|TRBJ2-7
CASSLGDSGGVYEQYF
TGTGCCAGCAGCTTAGGTGATAGCGGGGGGGTCTACGAGCAGTACTTC
>-|TRBV15|TRBD1|TRBJ2-7
CATSRDRQGVYEQYF
TGTGCCACCAGCAGAGATAGACAGGGGGTCTACGAGCAGTACTTC
>-|TRBV7-8|-|TRBJ1-1
CASSTRVFGEAFF
TGTGCCAGCAGCACCAGGGTTTTTGGTGAAGCTTTCTTT
>-|TRBV10-3|TRBD2|TRBJ2-7
CAISDRTSGRDEQYF
TGTGCCATCAGTGACCGGACTAGCGGGAGGGACGAGCAGTACTTC
>-|TRBV7-7|-|TRBJ2-1
CASSPYSGQEQFF
TGTGCTAGCAGCCCCTATTCCGGCCAGGAGCAGTTCTTC
>-|TRBV4-1|-|TRBJ1-2
CASSQAGAHNYGYTF
TGCGCCAGCAGCCAAGCGGGGGCACATAACTATGGCTACACCTTC
>-|TRBV28|TRBD2|TRBJ2-1
CASSRAGTSGKDEQFF
TGTGCCAGCAGTCGGGCCGGGACTAGCGGGAAAGATGAGCAGTTCTTC
>-|TRBV11-3|TRBD1|TRBJ1-2
CASSHGQGDGYTF
TGTGCCAGCAGCCACGGACAGGGGGATGGCTACACCTTC
>-|TRBV6-5|-|TRBJ2-3
CASRPPGGPDTQYF
TGTGCCAGCAGGCCTCCCGGAGGGCCCGATACGCAGTATTTT
>-|TRBV30|-|TRBJ2-1
CAWIRRGLVDEQFF
TGTGCCTGGATCCGGCGGGGACTGGTCGACGAGCAGTTCTTC
>few|TRBV21-1|-|TRBJ2-7
CASSRGTEPYEQYF
TGTGCCAGCAGCAGAGGGACGGAGCCCTACGAGCAGTACTTC
>-|TRBV10-1|TRBD2|TRBJ2-1
CARPTAGGPHEQFF
TGCGCCAGACCGACGGCGGGAGGTCCCCATGAGCAGTTCTTC
>-|TRBV7-9|TRBD2|TRBJ2-1
CASSPIAGGINEQFF
TGTGCCAGCAGCCCCATAGCGGGAGGGATTAATGAGCAGTTCTTC
>-|TRBV4-1|TRBD2|TRBJ2-3
CASSQVGLVSTDTQYF
TGCGCCAGCAGCCAAGTAGGACTAGTGAGCACAGATACGCAGTATTTT
>-|TRBV13|TRBD2|TRBJ2-2
CASRGLAENTGELFF
TGTGCCAGCAGGGGACTAGCGGAGAACACCGGGGAGCTGTTTTTT
>few|TRBV30|-|TRBJ2-3
CAWSPWTDPTTPDTQYF
TGTGCCTGGAGTCCCTGGACAGATCCTACGACCCCGGATACGCAGTATTTT
>-|TRBV2|TRBD1|TRBJ1-6
CASSPQDRVGPLHF
TGTGCCAGCAGTCCCCAGGACAGGGTCGGGCCCCTCCACTTT
>-|TRBV4-1|-|TRBJ2-7
CASSQVSGVGAYEQYF
TGCGCCAGCAGCCAAGTTTCAGGGGTAGGGGCCTACGAGCAGTACTTC
>-|TRBV15|TRBD1|TRBJ1-1
CATSRTTLRGAFF
TGTGCCACCAGCAGAACCACCCTCAGGGGGGCTTTCTTT
>few|TRBV7-6|-|TRBJ1-3
CASSFQGISGNTIYF
TGTGCCAGCAGCTTCCAGGGGATCTCTGGAAACACCATATATTTT